These T cell receptor beta chains were read from a single sample in a study of cytomegalovirus exposure and HLA in healthy donors. Using immunoSEQ multiplex PCR, the repertoire was profiled, and TCRdb retains in-frame clones only, with some absent. Of about 150,000 clones listed, more than 9.5% are singletons. The sequenced sample consisted of PBMCs. These receptor sequences come from a man between 50 and 59 years old in good health and CMV-seronegative. The CDR3 runs from the conserved cysteine through the conserved F or W.

v_call,cdr3_aa
TRBV2,CASSGTVSSGNTIYF
TRBV10-3,CAISENGQGYEQYF
TRBV5-4,CASSLVGGRGENTIYF
TRBV9,CASSVNPAEEQYF
TRBV2,CASTRTGVETQYF
TRBV4-1,CASSQAHGGNQPQHF
TRBV6-6,CASTHMNTEAFF
TRBV4-2,CASSFRTGASGNTIYF
TRBV5-1,CASSVTGPSNEKLFF
TRBV6-4,CASSEGQATDTQYF
TRBV5-1,CASSLVRTGGYEQYF
TRBV5-6,CASSQEGTANYGYTF
TRBV6-6,CASTPTGNYGYTF
TRBV19,CASRLQVNNQPQHF
TRBV20-1,CSAAGHTEAFF
TRBV9,CASSGDRTGADTQYF
TRBV7-9,CASSLERGNSYEQYF
TRBV5-1,CASRPPATGYSNYGYTF
TRBV30,CAWSVGGGANTDTQYF
TRBV30,CAWSSGTSGYNEQFF
TRBV2,CASKERGQQYF
TRBV4-1,CASSPDRDMNTEAFF
TRBV10-3,CAIRREGRDEQYF
TRBV5-1,CASSSIRQGSTDTQYF
TRBV10-3,CAISESRLRVNYNEQFF
TRBV30,CAWRPGQGYNQPQHF
TRBV6-7,CASSYSSSGMRDTQYF
TRBV18,CASSTLTSSYNEQFF
TRBV6-5,CASSPISLFDGYTF
TRBV16,CASSQSRTGGGETQYF
TRBV5-6,CASSLARGLSSYNSPLHF
TRBV5-1,CASTRDSQSSGNTIYF
TRBV11-2,CASSIAGGYTDTQYF
TRBV5-4,CASNRGSLTYNEQFF
TRBV28,CASTGNTEAFF
TRBV27,CASSLRGNQETQYF
TRBV7-9,CASTREVENYGYTF
TRBV9,CASSVPPGTNTGELFF
TRBV6-5,CASSYSASGGNYEQYF
TRBV5-4,CASSGSSGYNEQFF